This paragraph covers one TCR beta chain sequence. Its antigen is as yet unknown. The table came from immunoSEQ multiplex PCR; TCRdb's copy has only in-frame clones and leaves some out. The repertoire holds some 8,200 clones, around 80% seen once, with 9.2% in the top ten. The entry originates in a study of immune evolution from preneoplasia to lung adenocarcinoma. The CDR3 has 16 amino acids. Germline loops: CDR1 SGHNT, CDR2 YENEEA. The V and J ends lost 5 bases and 5 bases, in that order; junction bases with no gene match: 10. General study points: Normal lung had highest clonality; later lesions appeared denser, more diverse.

Sequences were obtained from FFPE minimally invasive lung adenocarcinoma tissue. The TCR originated in a donor of 70 years or more with lung adenocarcinoma. The chain uses TRBV11-3 and TRBJ2-5, with TRBD1 matching over 11 bases. CDR3 sequence reads: CASSPGTGGSEETQYF. CDR3 sequence (DNA): TGTGCCAGCAGCCCTGGGACAGGGGGGAGTGAGGAGACCCAGTACTTC.